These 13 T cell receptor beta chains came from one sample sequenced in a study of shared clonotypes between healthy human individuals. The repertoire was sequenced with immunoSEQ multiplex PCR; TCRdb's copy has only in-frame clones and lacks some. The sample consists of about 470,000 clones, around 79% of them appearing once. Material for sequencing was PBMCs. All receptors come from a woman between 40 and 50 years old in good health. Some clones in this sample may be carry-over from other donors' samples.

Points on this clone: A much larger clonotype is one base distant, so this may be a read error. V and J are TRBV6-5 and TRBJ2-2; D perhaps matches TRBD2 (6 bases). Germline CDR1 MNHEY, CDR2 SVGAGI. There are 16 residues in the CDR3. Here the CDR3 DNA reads TGTGCCAGCAGTTACTCGGTAGCGGAGAACACCGAGGAGCTGTTTTTT. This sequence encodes CASSYSVAENTEELFF.

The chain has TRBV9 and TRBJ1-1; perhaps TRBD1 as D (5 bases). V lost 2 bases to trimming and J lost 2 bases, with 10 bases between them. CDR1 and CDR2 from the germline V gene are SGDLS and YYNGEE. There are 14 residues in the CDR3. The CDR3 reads CASSVTGANTEAFF. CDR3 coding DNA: TGTGCCAGCAGCGTTACCGGGGCTAACACTGAAGCTTTCTTT. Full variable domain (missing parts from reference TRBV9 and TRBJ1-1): DSGVTQTPKHLITATGQRVTLRCSPRSGDLSVYWYQQSLDQGLQFLIQYYNGEERAKGNILERFSAQQFPDLHSELNLSSLELGDSALYFCASSVTGANTEAFFGQGTRLTVV.

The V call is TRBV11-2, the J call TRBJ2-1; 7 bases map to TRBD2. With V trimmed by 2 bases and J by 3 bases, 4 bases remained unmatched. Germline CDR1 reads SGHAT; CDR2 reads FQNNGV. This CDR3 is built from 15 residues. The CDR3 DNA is TGTGCCAGCAGCTTACGGCTAGCGGTCTACAATGAGCAGTTCTTC. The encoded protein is CASSLRLAVYNEQFF.

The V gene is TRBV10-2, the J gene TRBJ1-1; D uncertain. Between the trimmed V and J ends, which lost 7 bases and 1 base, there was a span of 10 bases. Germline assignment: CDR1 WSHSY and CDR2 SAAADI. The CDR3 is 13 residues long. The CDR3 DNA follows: TGCGCCAGCACTAGAAGCTGGAACACTGAAGCTTTCTTT. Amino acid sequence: CASTRSWNTEAFF.

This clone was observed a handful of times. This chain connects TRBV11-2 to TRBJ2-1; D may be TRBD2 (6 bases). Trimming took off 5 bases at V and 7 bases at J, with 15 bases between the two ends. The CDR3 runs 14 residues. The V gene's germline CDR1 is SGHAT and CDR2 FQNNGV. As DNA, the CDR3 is TGTGCCAGCAGCCGGGACTCCCACTTAAATGAGCAGTTCTTC. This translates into CASSRDSHLNEQFF.

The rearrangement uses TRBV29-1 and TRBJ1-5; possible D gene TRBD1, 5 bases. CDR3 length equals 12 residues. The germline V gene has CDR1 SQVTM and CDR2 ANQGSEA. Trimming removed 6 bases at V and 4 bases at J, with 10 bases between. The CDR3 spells CSVRDRNQPQHF. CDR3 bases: TGCAGCGTACGGGACCGGAATCAGCCCCAGCATTTT.

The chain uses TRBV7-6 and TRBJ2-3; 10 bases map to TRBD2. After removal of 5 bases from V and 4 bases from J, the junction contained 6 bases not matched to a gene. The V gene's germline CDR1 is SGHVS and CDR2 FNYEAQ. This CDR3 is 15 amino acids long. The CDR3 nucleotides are TGTGCCAGCAGCCCCGGACTAGCGGTCGCAGATACGCAGTATTTT. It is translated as CASSPGLAVADTQYF.

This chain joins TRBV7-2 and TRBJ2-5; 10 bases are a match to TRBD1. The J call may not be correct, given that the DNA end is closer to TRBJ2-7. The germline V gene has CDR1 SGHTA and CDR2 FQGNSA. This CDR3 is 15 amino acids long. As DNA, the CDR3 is TGTGCCAGCAGCTTAGGGGGGACAGGGGACAACGAGCAGTACTTC. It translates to CASSLGGTGDNEQYF.

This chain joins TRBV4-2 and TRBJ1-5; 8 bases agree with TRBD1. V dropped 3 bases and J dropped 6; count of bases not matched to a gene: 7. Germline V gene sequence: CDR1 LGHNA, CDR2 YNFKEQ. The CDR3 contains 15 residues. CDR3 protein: CASSQGGTGGQPQHF. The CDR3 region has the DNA TGTGCCAGCAGCCAGGGCGGGACAGGTGGTCAGCCCCAGCATTTT.

CDR3 in amino acids: CASSRRTSSYNEQFF. The CDR3 nucleotides read TGTGCCAGCAGCCGACGGACTAGCTCCTACAATGAGCAGTTCTTC. The chain joins TRBV25-1 to TRBJ2-1, with TRBD2 matching over 7 bases. J lost 0 bases, V lost 6 bases, and 5 bases had no gene match. This CDR3 has 15 residues. Germline V gene data show CDR1 as MGHDK and CDR2 as SYGVNS.

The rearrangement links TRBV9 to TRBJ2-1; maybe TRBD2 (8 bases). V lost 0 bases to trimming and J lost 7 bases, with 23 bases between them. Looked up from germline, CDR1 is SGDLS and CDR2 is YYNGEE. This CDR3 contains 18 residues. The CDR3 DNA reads TGTGCCAGCAGCGTAGCGGGAGGGTTGACAGGGACAGTAAATGAGCAGTTCTTC. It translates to CASSVAGGLTGTVNEQFF.

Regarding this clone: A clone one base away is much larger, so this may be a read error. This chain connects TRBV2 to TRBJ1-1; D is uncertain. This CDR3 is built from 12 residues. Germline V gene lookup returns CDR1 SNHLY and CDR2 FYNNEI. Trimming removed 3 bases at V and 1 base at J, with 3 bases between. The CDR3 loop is CASSDANTEAFF. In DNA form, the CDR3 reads TGTGCCAGCAGTGACGCGAACACTGAAGCTTTCTTT. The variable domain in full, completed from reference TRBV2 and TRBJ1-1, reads EPEVTQTPSHQVTQMGQEVILRCVPISNHLYFYWYRQILGQKVEFLVSFYNNEISEKSEIFDDQFSVERPDGSNFTLKIRSTKLEDSAMYFCASSDANTEAFFGQGTRLTVV.

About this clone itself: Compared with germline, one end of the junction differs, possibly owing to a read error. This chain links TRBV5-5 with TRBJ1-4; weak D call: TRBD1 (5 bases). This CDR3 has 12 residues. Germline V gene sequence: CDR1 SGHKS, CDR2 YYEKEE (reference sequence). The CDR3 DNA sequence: TGTGCCAGCAGCTTGGCCGTGGGGCGCCGGGTTTTT. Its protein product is CASSLAVGRRVF.